What follows are 5 T cell receptor beta chains derived from one specimen sequenced in a study of blood T cell repertoires in COVID-19. Only in-frame clones appear in the TCRdb table, and some are missing; sequencing was by immunoSEQ multiplex PCR. The table has 26,000 or so clones, 92% seen once. The sequenced material came from peripheral blood. The receptors stem from a human donor in a cohort sampled during active COVID-19.

The chain employs TRBV6-2 or TRBV6-3 and TRBJ1-2, with D possibly TRBD1 on 6 matching bases. CDR1 MNHEY and CDR2 SVGEGT come from the germline V gene. With 6 bases removed from V and 4 bases from J, the gap between germline ends came to 15 bases. The CDR3 is 14 amino acids. CDR3 bases: TGTGCCAGCAGCCGGGACAATGCGGGCTATGGCTACACCTTC. Protein product: CASSRDNAGYGYTF.

J is TRBJ2-1 and V is TRBV7-9; 7 positions match TRBD1. The CDR3 has 16 residues. V trimming: 3 bases; J trimming: 8 bases; junction bases outside the gene matches: 13. Germline V gene sequence: CDR1 SEHNR, CDR2 FQNEAQ (reference sequence). The CDR3 here is CASSFNRGNLRDEQFF. The CDR3 DNA reads TGTGCCAGCAGCTTTAACAGGGGTAACCTCCGGGATGAGCAGTTCTTC.

The genes are TRBV5-6 and TRBJ2-7, with unresolved D. Germline-derived CDR1 and CDR2 are SGHDT and YYEEEE. The CDR3 has 13 amino acids. Deletions cut 1 base from V and 5 bases from J, with 10 bases between. The CDR3 DNA sequence: TGTGCCAGCAGCTTGCGGTTTCGTGACGAGCAGTACGTC. Its translation is CASSLRFRDEQYV.

The chain couples TRBV10-3 to TRBJ1-1; unclear D gene. The germline V and J ends were trimmed by 0 bases and 5 bases, with 10 bases remaining between them. Germline assignment: CDR1 ENHRY and CDR2 SYGVKD. The CDR3 is 14 amino acids. The CDR3 bases are TGTGCCATCAGTGAGTCTGTAGGAGGGACTGAAGCTTTCTTT. Translation: CAISESVGGTEAFF.

The CDR3, as DNA: TGTGCCACCAGCAGAGCGAAAAGGGGTGAAAAACTGTTTTTT. Its protein is CATSRAKRGEKLFF. The chain carries TRBV15 and TRBJ1-4, with D perhaps TRBD1 (5 bases). Trimming removed 1 base at V and 7 bases at J, with 10 bases between. This CDR3 is 14 amino acids long. Germline V lookup: CDR1 LNHNV, CDR2 YYDKDF (reference sequence).